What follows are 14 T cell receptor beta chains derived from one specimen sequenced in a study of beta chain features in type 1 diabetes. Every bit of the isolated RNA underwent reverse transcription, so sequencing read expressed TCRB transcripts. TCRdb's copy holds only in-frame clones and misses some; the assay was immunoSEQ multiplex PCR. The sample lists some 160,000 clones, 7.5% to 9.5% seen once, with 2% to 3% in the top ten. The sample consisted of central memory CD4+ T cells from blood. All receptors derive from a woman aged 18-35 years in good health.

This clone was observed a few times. The CDR3 DNA sequence: TGCGCCAGCAGCCGAGCAGCTCGCGGGTCCTACAATGAGCAGTTCTTC. Translated, it gives CASSRAARGSYNEQFF. The V call is TRBV4-3, the J call TRBJ2-1, with a weak D call TRBD2 (5 bases). Per the germline V gene, CDR1 is LGHNA and CDR2 is YSLEER. This CDR3 comprises 16 residues. V was clipped by 4 bases and J by 1 base, with 14 bases between them.

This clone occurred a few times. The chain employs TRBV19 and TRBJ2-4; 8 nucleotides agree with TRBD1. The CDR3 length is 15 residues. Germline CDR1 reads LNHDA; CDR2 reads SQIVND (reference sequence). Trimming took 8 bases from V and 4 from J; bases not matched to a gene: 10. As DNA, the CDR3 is TGTGCCAGTGAGGGTCCCGGGACAGGAAAAAACATTCAGTACTTC. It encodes CASEGPGTGKNIQYF.

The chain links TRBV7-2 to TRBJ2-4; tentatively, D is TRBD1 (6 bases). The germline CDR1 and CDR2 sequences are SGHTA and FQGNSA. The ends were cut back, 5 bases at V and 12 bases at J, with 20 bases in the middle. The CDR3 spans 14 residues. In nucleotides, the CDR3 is TGTGCCAGCAGCAGGGGGTTTTCGGCGGAGCCTCAGTACTTC. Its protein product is CASSRGFSAEPQYF.

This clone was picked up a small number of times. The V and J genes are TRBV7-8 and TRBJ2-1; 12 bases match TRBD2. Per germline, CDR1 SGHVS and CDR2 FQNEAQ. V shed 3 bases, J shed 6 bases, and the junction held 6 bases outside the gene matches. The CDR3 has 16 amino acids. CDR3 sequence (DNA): TGTGCCAGCAGCTTCTGGACTAGCGGGACGGGCAATGAGCAGTTCTTC. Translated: CASSFWTSGTGNEQFF.

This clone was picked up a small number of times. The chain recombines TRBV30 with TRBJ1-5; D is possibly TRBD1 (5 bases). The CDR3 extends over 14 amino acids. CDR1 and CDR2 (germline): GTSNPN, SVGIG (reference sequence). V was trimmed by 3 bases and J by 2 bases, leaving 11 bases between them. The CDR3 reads CAWRQAGGNQPQHF. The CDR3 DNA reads TGTGCCTGGAGACAAGCGGGGGGCAATCAGCCCCAGCATTTT.

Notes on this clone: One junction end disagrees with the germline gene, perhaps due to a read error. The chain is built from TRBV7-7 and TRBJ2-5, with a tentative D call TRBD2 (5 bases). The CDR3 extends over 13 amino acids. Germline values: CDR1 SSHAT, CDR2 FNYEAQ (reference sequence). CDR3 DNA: TGTGCTAGCAGCTTAGAAAGGTCCGGGGCCCAGTACTTC. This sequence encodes CASSLERSGAQYF.

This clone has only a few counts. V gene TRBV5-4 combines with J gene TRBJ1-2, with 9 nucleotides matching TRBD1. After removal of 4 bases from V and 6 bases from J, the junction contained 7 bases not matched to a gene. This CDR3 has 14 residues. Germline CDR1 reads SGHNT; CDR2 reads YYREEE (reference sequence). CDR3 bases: TGTGCCAGCAGCCTGGACAGGGGACAAGATGGCTACACCTTC. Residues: CASSLDRGQDGYTF.

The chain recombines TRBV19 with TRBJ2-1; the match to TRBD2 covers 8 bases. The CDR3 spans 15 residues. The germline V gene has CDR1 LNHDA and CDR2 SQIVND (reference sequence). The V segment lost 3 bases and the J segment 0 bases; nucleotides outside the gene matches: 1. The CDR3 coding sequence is TGTGCCAGTAGTATCAGCGGGAGCTCCTACAATGAGCAGTTCTTC. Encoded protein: CASSISGSSYNEQFF.

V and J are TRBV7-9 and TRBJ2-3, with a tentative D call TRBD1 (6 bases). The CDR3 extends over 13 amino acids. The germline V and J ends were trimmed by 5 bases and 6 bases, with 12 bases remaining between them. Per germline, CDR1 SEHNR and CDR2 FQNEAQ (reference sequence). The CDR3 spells CASSVAGVDTQYF. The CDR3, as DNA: TGTGCCAGCAGCGTTGCAGGGGTGGATACGCAGTATTTT. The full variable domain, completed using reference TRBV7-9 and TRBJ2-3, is DTGVSQNPRHKITKRGQNVTFRCDPISEHNRLYWYRQTLGQGPEFLTYFQNEAQLEKSRLLSDRFSAERPKGSFSTLEIQRTEQGDSAMYLCASSVAGVDTQYFGPGTRLTVL.

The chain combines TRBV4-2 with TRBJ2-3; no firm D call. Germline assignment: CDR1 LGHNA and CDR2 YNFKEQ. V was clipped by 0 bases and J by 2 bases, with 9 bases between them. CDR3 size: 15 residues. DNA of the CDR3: TGTGCCAGCAGCCAAGAATCCACTTTCACAGATACGCAGTATTTT. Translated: CASSQESTFTDTQYF.

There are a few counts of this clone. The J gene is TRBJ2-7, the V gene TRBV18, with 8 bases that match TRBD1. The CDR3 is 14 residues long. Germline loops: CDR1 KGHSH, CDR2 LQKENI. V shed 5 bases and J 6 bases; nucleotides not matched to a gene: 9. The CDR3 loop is CASSSYGQGGEQYF. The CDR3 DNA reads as TGTGCCAGCTCATCTTACGGACAGGGTGGCGAGCAGTACTTC.

CDR3 amino acids: CASSGRGRSGYTF. CDR3 bases: TGTGCCAGTAGTGGCCGGGGAAGGAGTGGCTACACCTTC. The rearrangement uses TRBV19 and TRBJ1-2; the D is unclear. CDR3 length: 13 amino acids. CDR1 is LNHDA and CDR2 is SQIVND in the germline V gene (reference sequence). Trimming pared 5 bases from V and 7 bases from J, leaving 14 bases between.

CDR3 in DNA: TGTGCCAGCGGGGGGACAGGGATTAACCGGGGGAGCTCCTACAATGAGCAGTTCTTC. Translating gives CASGGTGINRGSSYNEQFF. This chain connects TRBV28 to TRBJ2-1; 9 nucleotides match TRBD1. This CDR3 comprises 19 residues. Per the germline V gene, CDR1 is MDHEN and CDR2 is SYDVKM. V shed 8 bases and J 0 bases; nucleotides not matched to a gene: 17.

The CDR3 nucleotides are TGTGCCAGCAGCCCGGACAGCGGTAATGAAAAACTGTTTTTT. As protein: CASSPDSGNEKLFF. The chain combines TRBV7-2 with TRBJ1-4, with a weak D call TRBD1 (6 bases). Germline lookup yields CDR1 SGHTA and CDR2 FQGNSA. The CDR3 consists of 14 residues. V lost 5 bases and J lost 4, with 11 bases in between.